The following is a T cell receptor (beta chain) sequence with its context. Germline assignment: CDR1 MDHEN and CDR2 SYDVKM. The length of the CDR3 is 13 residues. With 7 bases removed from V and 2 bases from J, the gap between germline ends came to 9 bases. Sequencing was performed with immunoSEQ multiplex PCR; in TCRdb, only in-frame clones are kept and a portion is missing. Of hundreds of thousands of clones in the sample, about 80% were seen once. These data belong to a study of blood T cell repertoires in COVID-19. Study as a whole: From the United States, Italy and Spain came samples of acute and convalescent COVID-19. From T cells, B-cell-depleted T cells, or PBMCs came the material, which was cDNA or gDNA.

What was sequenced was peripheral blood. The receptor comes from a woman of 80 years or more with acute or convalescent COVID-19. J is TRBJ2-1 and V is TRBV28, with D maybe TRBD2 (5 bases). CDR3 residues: CASTRAPYNEQFF. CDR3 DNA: TGTGCCAGCACGCGGGCCCCCTACAATGAGCAGTTCTTC.